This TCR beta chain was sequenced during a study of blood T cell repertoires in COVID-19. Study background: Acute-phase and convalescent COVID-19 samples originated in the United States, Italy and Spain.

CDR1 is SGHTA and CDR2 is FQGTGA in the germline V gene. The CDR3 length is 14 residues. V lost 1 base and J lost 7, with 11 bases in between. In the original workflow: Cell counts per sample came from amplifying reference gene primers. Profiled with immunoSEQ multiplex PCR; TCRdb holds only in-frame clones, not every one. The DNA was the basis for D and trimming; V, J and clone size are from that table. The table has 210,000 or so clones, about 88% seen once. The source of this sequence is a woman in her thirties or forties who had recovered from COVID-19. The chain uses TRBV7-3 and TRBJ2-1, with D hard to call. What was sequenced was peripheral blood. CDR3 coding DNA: TGTGCCAGCAGCTTAAGTCCAGTTAATAATGAGCAGTTCTTC. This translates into CASSLSPVNNEQFF.